These 32 T cell receptor beta chains were all obtained from the same sample, sequenced in a study of shared clonotypes between healthy human individuals. The assay was immunoSEQ multiplex PCR, and TCRdb's table has in-frame clones only and misses some. The sample lists more than 450,000 clones, 75% to 85% occurring once. The sample comprised PBMCs. The receptors stem from a woman aged 40 to 49 in good health. Some clones in this sample may be carry-over from other donors' samples.

This clone was seen repeatedly, ten times or more. The V call is TRBV11-2, the J call TRBJ2-3; no clear D. With 2 bases removed from V and 2 bases from J, the gap between germline ends came to 8 bases. This CDR3 spans 14 amino acids. From germline, CDR1 is SGHAT and CDR2 FQNNGV. The CDR3 spells CASSLTINTDTQYF. The CDR3 DNA reads as TGTGCCAGCAGCTTAACTATTAACACAGATACGCAGTATTTT.

This chain uses TRBV28 with TRBJ2-7; 11 positions agree with TRBD2. From germline, CDR1 is MDHEN and CDR2 SYDVKM. V shed 7 bases, J shed 1 base, and the junction held 18 bases outside the gene matches. This CDR3 is built from 19 residues. The CDR3 nucleotides are TGTGCCAGCACTAAAACTAGCGGGGGAATTTGGCGCAGTTCCTACGAGCAGTACTTC. Protein: CASTKTSGGIWRSSYEQYF. The whole variable domain, remainder taken from reference TRBV28 and TRBJ2-7, is DVKVTQSSRYLVKRTGEKVFLECVQDMDHENMFWYRQDPGLGLRLIYFSYDVKMKEKGDIPEGYSVSREKKERFSLILESASTNQTSMYLCASTKTSGGIWRSSYEQYFGPGTRLTVT.

The chain carries TRBV7-2 and TRBJ1-2, with D possibly TRBD1 on 5 matching bases. The germline gives CDR1 SGHTA, CDR2 FQGNSA. The CDR3 is 15 amino acids. V was shortened by 3 bases and J by 1 base, with 12 bases between the two germline ends. CDR3 sequence (DNA): TGTGCCAGCAGCTTCTCCGGGACTGATAACTATGGCTACACCTTC. It yields the protein CASSFSGTDNYGYTF.

The chain combines TRBV19 with TRBJ1-3; unclear D gene. Germline CDR1 reads LNHDA; CDR2 reads SQIVND (reference sequence). Trimming pared 9 bases from V and 0 bases from J, leaving 12 bases between. The length of the CDR3 is 14 residues. CDR3: CARNVQISGNTIYF. CDR3 bases: TGTGCCAGAAACGTGCAAATCTCTGGAAACACCATATATTTT.

The chain uses TRBV6-1 and TRBJ2-3, with TRBD2 identical over 10 bases. Germline-derived CDR1 and CDR2 are MNHNS and SASEGT. V trimming: 4 bases; J trimming: 0 bases; junction bases outside the gene matches: 4. The CDR3 consists of 16 residues. The CDR3 loop is CASSGRTSGSTDTQYF. The CDR3, as DNA: TGTGCCAGCAGTGGCAGGACTAGCGGCAGCACAGATACGCAGTATTTT.

This clone was recorded many times. V gene TRBV9 combines with J gene TRBJ2-7; 9 nucleotides align to TRBD1. V was clipped by 4 bases and J by 7 bases; unmatched bases: 6. CDR3 length: 13 residues. Germline V gives CDR1 SGDLS, CDR2 YYNGEE. The CDR3 reads CASSIGQGSEQYF. The CDR3, as DNA: TGTGCCAGCAGCATCGGACAGGGGTCAGAGCAGTACTTC.

The V call is TRBV2, the J call TRBJ2-1; D ambiguous. From germline, CDR1 is SNHLY and CDR2 FYNNEI. V lost 2 bases and J lost 5, with 13 bases in between. The CDR3 length is 15 residues. CDR3 bases: TGTGCCAGCAGTGAACTCCTCCTAGGCGACAATGAGCAGTTCTTC. It encodes CASSELLLGDNEQFF.

The chain is built from TRBV7-9 and TRBJ1-1; the match to TRBD1 covers 11 bases. The CDR3 loop spans 17 amino acids. J was trimmed by 5 bases and V by 4 bases; bases with no gene match: 12. Per germline, CDR1 SEHNR and CDR2 FQNEAQ (reference sequence). The CDR3 DNA follows: TGTGCCAGCAGCTCCCCGGGACAGGGGGTCCGTAGAACTGAAGCTTTCTTT. It yields the protein CASSSPGQGVRRTEAFF.

V and J are TRBV28 and TRBJ2-1, with 7 bases fitting TRBD2. The length of the CDR3 is 13 residues. With V trimmed by 7 bases and J by 6 bases, 6 bases remained unmatched. Germline values: CDR1 MDHEN, CDR2 SYDVKM. CDR3 sequence: CASNTLAANEQFF. CDR3 bases: TGTGCCAGCAATACCCTAGCGGCCAATGAGCAGTTCTTC.

The CDR3 sequence is CASSQEGQGILHF. The CDR3 DNA follows: TGTGCCAGCAGCCAAGAGGGGCAGGGAATTCTGCATTTT. The chain has TRBV4-2 and TRBJ1-5, with D maybe TRBD1 (5 bases). V was shortened by 0 bases and J by 15 bases, with 15 bases between the two germline ends. The CDR3 totals 13 residues. Germline V gene lookup returns CDR1 LGHNA and CDR2 YNFKEQ.

V and J are TRBV5-1 and TRBJ1-1; D remains ambiguous. V was shortened by 2 bases and J by 6 bases, with 17 bases between the two germline ends. The germline V gene has CDR1 SGHRS and CDR2 YFSETQ. The CDR3 is 15 amino acids. CDR3 nucleotide sequence: TGCGCCAGCAGCTTAGGGCCGGGATGGGCCCCTGAAGCTTTCTTT. Protein: CASSLGPGWAPEAFF. The full variable domain, in which reference TRBV5-1 and TRBJ1-1 provide the parts outside the CDR3, is KAGVTQTPRYLIKTRGQQVTLSCSPISGHRSVSWYQQTPGQGLQFLFEYFSETQRNKGNFPGRFSGRQFSNSRSEMNVSTLELGDSALYLCASSLGPGWAPEAFFGQGTRLTVV.

The chain links TRBV18 to TRBJ2-7; the match to TRBD2 covers 8 bases. The CDR3 spans 17 residues. The V and J ends lost 4 bases and 5 bases, in that order; junction bases with no gene match: 16. Germline V gives CDR1 KGHSH, CDR2 LQKENI. For the CDR3, the DNA is TGTGCCAGCTCACTTGAAGTTAACGGAGCGGGAGCTGACGAGCAGTACTTC. This encodes CASSLEVNGAGADEQYF.

The genes are TRBV28 and TRBJ1-5, with D maybe TRBD1 (5 bases). Germline V CDR1 and CDR2: MDHEN, SYDVKM. The V end was cut by 3 bases, the J end by 6 bases, with 12 bases between. The CDR3 sequence is 14 residues long. The CDR3 DNA sequence: TGTGCCAGCAGTTTGGGGGGGAACGGTCAGCCCCAGCATTTT. Its protein is CASSLGGNGQPQHF.

V is TRBV18 and J is TRBJ2-3; the D is unclear. Germline V gene lookup returns CDR1 KGHSH and CDR2 LQKENI. V was shortened by 0 bases and J by 5 bases, with 6 bases between the two germline ends. This CDR3 region has 13 residues. The CDR3 loop reads CASSPPTLDTQYF. CDR3 DNA sequence: TGTGCCAGCTCACCACCGACTCTAGATACGCAGTATTTT.

A note on this clone: A single base separates this from a much larger clone, so it may be a read error. This chain connects TRBV28 to TRBJ2-5, with D perhaps matching TRBD2 (5 bases). The J call may be faulty, since TRBJ2-7 better matches the DNA end. The CDR3 spans 11 residues. Germline V gives CDR1 MDHEN, CDR2 SYDVKM. This CDR3 reads CASSRGYEQYF. The CDR3 nucleotides are TGTGCCAGCAGCCGGGGCTACGAGCAGTACTTC.

This chain joins TRBV6-5 and TRBJ1-1; D gene unclear. Per germline, CDR1 MNHEY and CDR2 SVGAGI. Trimming stripped 8 bases from V and 0 bases from J, with 10 bases between. This CDR3 contains 13 residues. This CDR3 reads CASSVGMNTEAFF. The CDR3 region has the DNA TGTGCCAGCTCCGTGGGGATGAACACTGAAGCTTTCTTT.

This rearrangement joins TRBV5-8 to TRBJ2-5; D possibly corresponds to TRBD2 (7 bases). Germline V gene data show CDR1 as SGHTS and CDR2 as YDEGEE. The CDR3 covers 15 residues. The V and J ends lost 4 bases and 4 bases respectively, with 17 bases between them. Written as DNA, the CDR3 is TGTGCCAGCAGCCCTCGGAGGGGGGGCTTAGAGACCCAGTACTTC. Encoded protein: CASSPRRGGLETQYF.

As to this clone: Other DNA sequences in this sample translate to the same CDR3. The rearrangement links TRBV18 to TRBJ2-3; the D is unclear. Trimming removed 1 base from V and 0 bases from J, with 5 bases in between. Per the germline V gene, CDR1 is KGHSH and CDR2 is LQKENI. CDR3 length: 14 residues. Written as DNA, the CDR3 is TGTGCCAGCTCACCACGACGGAGCACAGATACGCAGTATTTT. It translates to CASSPRRSTDTQYF.

The rearrangement links TRBV19 to TRBJ1-1; D unclear. CDR1 and CDR2 (germline): LNHDA, SQIVND (reference sequence). Trimming pared 2 bases from V and 0 bases from J, leaving 4 bases between. This CDR3 region has 13 residues. In DNA form, the CDR3 reads TGTGCCAGTAGTATACCCATGAACACTGAAGCTTTCTTT. Translating gives CASSIPMNTEAFF. The full variable domain, completed using reference TRBV19 and TRBJ1-1, is DGGITQSPKYLFRKEGQNVTLSCEQNLNHDAMYWYRQDPGQGLRLIYYSQIVNDFQKGDIAEGYSVSREKKESFPLTVTSAQKNPTAFYLCASSIPMNTEAFFGQGTRLTVV.

The rearrangement joins TRBV7-3 to TRBJ2-1; tentatively, D is TRBD2 (6 bases). Trimming removed 5 bases from V and 9 bases from J, with 17 bases in between. This CDR3 is built from 14 residues. CDR1 is SGHTA, CDR2 FQGTGA, per germline. In nucleotides, the CDR3 is TGTGCCAGCAGCCGGCTTGGAGGGAGCGGTGAGCAGTTCTTC. This encodes CASSRLGGSGEQFF.

The chain couples TRBV7-2 to TRBJ2-5; D possibly matches TRBD1 or TRBD2 (5 bases each). The CDR3 runs 15 residues. Germline V gene sequence: CDR1 SGHTA, CDR2 FQGNSA. Trimming stripped 1 base from V and 5 bases from J, with 14 bases between. CDR3 amino acids: CASSLVGAGGETQYF. The CDR3 DNA reads TGTGCCAGCAGCTTAGTCGGGGCCGGCGGGGAGACCCAGTACTTC.

The rearrangement joins TRBV30 to TRBJ2-3; 11 positions match TRBD2. The CDR3 contains 16 residues. With 4 bases clipped from V and 5 bases from J, the junction kept 11 bases outside the gene matches. Germline-derived CDR1 and CDR2 are GTSNPN and SVGIG (reference sequence). The CDR3 is CAWNLASGRLQDTQYF. In DNA form, the CDR3 reads TGTGCCTGGAACCTGGCTAGCGGGAGGCTGCAAGATACGCAGTATTTT.

Worth noting for this clone: The same CDR3 also results from other DNA sequences found in this sample. The chain carries TRBV28 and TRBJ1-1; D call uncertain. The germline gives CDR1 MDHEN, CDR2 SYDVKM. The CDR3 sequence is 13 residues long. V was pared by 2 bases and J by 1 base, with 5 bases between. CDR3 region: CASSLAGNTEAFF. The CDR3 DNA follows: TGTGCCAGCAGTTTAGCTGGGAACACTGAAGCTTTCTTT.

This chain connects TRBV29-1 to TRBJ2-7; possible D gene TRBD2, 5 bases. With 7 bases removed from V and 5 bases from J, the gap between germline ends came to 15 bases. Germline V gene lookup returns CDR1 SQVTM and CDR2 ANQGSEA. This CDR3 is built from 12 residues. Here the CDR3 reads CSAERGNDEQYF. For the CDR3, the DNA is TGCAGCGCTGAGCGAGGGAACGACGAGCAGTACTTC.

V and J are TRBV5-1 and TRBJ2-3, with 9 nucleotides matching TRBD2. CDR1 is SGHRS, CDR2 YFSETQ, per germline. CDR3 length equals 14 residues. V trimming: 2 bases; J trimming: 5 bases; junction bases outside the gene matches: 3. CDR3: CASSFEAGGDTQYF. The CDR3 coding sequence is TGCGCCAGCAGCTTCGAAGCGGGAGGAGATACGCAGTATTTT.

This chain joins TRBV6-5 and TRBJ1-2; no reliable D call. The V gene's germline CDR1 is MNHEY and CDR2 SVGAGI. The CDR3 contains 14 residues. The V end was cut by 4 bases, the J end by 0 bases, with 9 bases between. CDR3 sequence: CASSSSTTNYGYTF. The CDR3, as DNA: TGTGCCAGCAGTTCCTCTACTACTAACTATGGCTACACCTTC.

The V gene is TRBV25-1, the J gene TRBJ2-2; possibly TRBD2 for D (6 bases). V was pared by 2 bases and J by 7 bases, with 11 bases between. Germline V lookup: CDR1 MGHDK, CDR2 SYGVNS. The CDR3 sequence is 14 residues long. CDR3 in DNA: TGTGCCAGCAGTGAACCGGGGGTCATCGGGGAGCTGTTTTTT. This translates into CASSEPGVIGELFF.

This rearrangement joins TRBV29-1 to TRBJ2-5, with D perhaps TRBD2 (5 bases). The CDR3 sequence is 14 residues long. The V end was cut by 7 bases, the J end by 5 bases, with 20 bases between. Germline assignment: CDR1 SQVTM and CDR2 ANQGSEA. The CDR3: CSAATGYSKETQYF. The CDR3 DNA reads as TGCAGCGCCGCCACGGGGTATAGTAAGGAGACCCAGTACTTC.

V is TRBV11-2 and J is TRBJ1-2; no reliable D call. The V gene's germline CDR1 is SGHAT and CDR2 FQNNGV. V dropped 1 base and J dropped 4 bases, with 7 bases sitting between them. The CDR3 loop spans 13 amino acids. The CDR3 DNA sequence: TGTGCCAGCAGCTTAGGGTACAGCTATGGCTACACCTTC. Amino acid sequence: CASSLGYSYGYTF.

The chain is built from TRBV7-6 and TRBJ2-7, with TRBD2 matching over 7 bases. Trimming took 5 bases from V and 6 from J; bases not matched to a gene: 7. The CDR3 spans 13 residues. Germline V gives CDR1 SGHVS, CDR2 FNYEAQ. In DNA form, the CDR3 reads TGTGCCAGCAGCCCTCGGGGGGTTCTCGAGCAGTACTTC. Residues: CASSPRGVLEQYF.

This clone was picked up one time. This rearrangement joins TRBV19 to TRBJ2-7, with D perhaps TRBD2 (5 bases). The CDR3 has 16 residues. The germline CDR1 and CDR2 sequences are LNHDA and SQIVND (reference sequence). V shed 3 bases and J shed 2 bases, with 17 bases lying between them. The CDR3 spells CASSISAPAAAYEQYF. In DNA, the CDR3 is TGTGCCAGTAGTATTTCAGCACCAGCGGCCGCCTACGAGCAGTACTTC.

The rearrangement links TRBV18 to TRBJ2-6, with 8 bases lining up with TRBD1. V lost 5 bases, J lost 4 bases, and 7 bases stayed unmatched. The germline gives CDR1 KGHSH, CDR2 LQKENI. CDR3 length: 16 residues. The CDR3 coding sequence is TGTGCCAGCTCAATTAGCAGGGGGCGCGGGGCCAACGTCCTGACTTTC. Encoded protein: CASSISRGRGANVLTF.